The entry below gives a single T cell receptor (beta chain) sequence along with its context. No antigen is known for it. The study ran its PCR with 60 Vbeta and 13 Jbeta primers. Profiling relied on immunoSEQ multiplex PCR, and the TCRdb table lists in-frame clones only, not all of them. The sample has about 200,000 clones, and its top ten clones hold around 1.1%. The data stem from a study of cytomegalovirus exposure and HLA in healthy donors. The CDR3 sequence is 17 residues long. With 5 bases removed from V and 3 bases from J, the gap between germline ends came to 21 bases. Germline lookup yields CDR1 MDHEN and CDR2 SYDVKM. Study conclusions and caveats: According to the study, some 160 TCR beta chains were cytomegalovirus-associated. Diagnosis of cytomegalovirus status made by the classifier reportedly showed high specificity and sensitivity.

V and J are TRBV28 and TRBJ2-3; D possibly corresponds to TRBD2 (7 bases). This sequence originates from a girl aged 2 to 9 in good health and CMV-seropositive. The sample consisted of PBMCs. CDR3 in amino acids: CASSLGGDSDLTDTQYF. The CDR3 DNA follows: TGTGCCAGCAGTCTAGGGGGGGATTCCGATTTGACAGATACGCAGTATTTT.